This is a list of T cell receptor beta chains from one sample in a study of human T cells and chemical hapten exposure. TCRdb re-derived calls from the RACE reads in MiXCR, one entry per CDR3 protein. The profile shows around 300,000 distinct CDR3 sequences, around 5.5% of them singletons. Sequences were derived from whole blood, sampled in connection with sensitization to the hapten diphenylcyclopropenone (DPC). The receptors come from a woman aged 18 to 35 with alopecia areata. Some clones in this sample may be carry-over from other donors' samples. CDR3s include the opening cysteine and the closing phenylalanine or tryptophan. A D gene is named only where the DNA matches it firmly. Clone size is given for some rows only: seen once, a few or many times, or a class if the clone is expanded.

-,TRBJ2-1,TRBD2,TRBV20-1,TGCAGTGCTAGAGAGACTAGCGGGGGGTACAATGAGCAGTTCTTC,CSARETSGGYNEQFF
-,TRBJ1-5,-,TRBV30,TGTGAGGTTAGAAGGGACAATCAGCCCCAGCATTTT,CEVRRDNQPQHF
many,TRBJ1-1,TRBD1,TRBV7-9,TGTGCCAGCAGCTCCCGGGACAGTCACACTGAAGCTTTCTTT,CASSSRDSHTEAFF
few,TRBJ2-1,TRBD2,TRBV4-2,TGTGCCAGCAGCCAAGATTGGCTAGCGGAAAACAATGAGCAGTTCTTC,CASSQDWLAENNEQFF
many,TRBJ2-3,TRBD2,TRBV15,TGTGCCACCAGCAGAGATGGGACTACCACAGATACGCAGTATTTT,CATSRDGTTTDTQYF
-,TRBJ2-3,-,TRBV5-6,TGTGCCAGCAGCCCTGCACGCGACGTAGCTAGCACAGATACGCAGTATTTT,CASSPARDVASTDTQYF
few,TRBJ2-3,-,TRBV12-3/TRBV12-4,TGTGCCAGCAGTTTAGGGGGATTAGATACGCAGTATTTT,CASSLGGLDTQYF
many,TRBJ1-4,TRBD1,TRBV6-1,TGTGCCAGCAGTGGGCTAGGCGGCAGGGGGAATGAAAAACTGTTTTTT,CASSGLGGRGNEKLFF
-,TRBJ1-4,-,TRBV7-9,TGTGCCAGCAGCTTGGAGGGGCCAAATGAAAAACTGTTTTTT,CASSLEGPNEKLFF
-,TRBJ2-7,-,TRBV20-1,TGCAGTGCATTAAACCTCTACGAGCAGTACTTC,CSALNLYEQYF
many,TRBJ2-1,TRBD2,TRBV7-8,TGTGCCAGCAGCCTCTATAGCGGGGGTCATGAGCAGTTCTTC,CASSLYSGGHEQFF
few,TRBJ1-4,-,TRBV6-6,TGTGCCACCCTGGGCGCAACTAATGAAAAACTGTTTTTT,CATLGATNEKLFF
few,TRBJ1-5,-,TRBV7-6,TGTGCCAGCAGCTTAGCTCCCCGACAGCGGGAGGAGCCCCAGCATTTT,CASSLAPRQREEPQHF
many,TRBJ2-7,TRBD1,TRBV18,TGTGCCAGCTCACCTACCGGGACAGTCTACGAGCAGTACTTC,CASSPTGTVYEQYF
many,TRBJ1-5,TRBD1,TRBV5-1,TGCGCCAGCAGCACCGGGACAGACTATCAGCCCCAGCATTTT,CASSTGTDYQPQHF
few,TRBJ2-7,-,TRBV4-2,TGTGCCAGCAGCCAGTACACAGGGAACGGCGAGCAGTACTTC,CASSQYTGNGEQYF
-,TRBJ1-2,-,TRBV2,TGTGCCAGTAGAGCCCCGGGCGGTAGCTATGGCTACACCTTC,CASRAPGGSYGYTF
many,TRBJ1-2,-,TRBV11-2,TGTGCCAGCAGCCAGGGACGGCTCTATGGCTACACCTTC,CASSQGRLYGYTF
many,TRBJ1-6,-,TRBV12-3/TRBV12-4,TGTGCCAGCAGTTTCTTAGGTTATAATTCACCCCTCCACTTT,CASSFLGYNSPLHF
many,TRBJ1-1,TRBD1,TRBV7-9,TGTGCCAGCAGCCCCCCTGGACAGGTGAACACTGAAGCTTTCTTT,CASSPPGQVNTEAFF
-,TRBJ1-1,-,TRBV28,TGTGCCAGCAGAGAGGACTACACTGAAGCTTTCTTT,CASREDYTEAFF
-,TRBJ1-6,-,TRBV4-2,TGTGCCAGCAGCCACCTAACCGGGACCGACAGCTCCTATAATTCACCCCTCCACTTT,CASSHLTGTDSSYNSPLHF
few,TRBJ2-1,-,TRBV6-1,TGTGCCAGCAGTGTCCCAGCGGGTCGAGCCTACAATGAGCAGTTCTTC,CASSVPAGRAYNEQFF
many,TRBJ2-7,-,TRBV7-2,TGTGCCAGCGGCGTTGACCGGGCCTTCTTCTACGAGCAGTACTTC,CASGVDRAFFYEQYF
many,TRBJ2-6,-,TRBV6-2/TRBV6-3,TGTGCCAGCACCACAGGGTCCTCTGGGGCCAACGTCCTGACTTTC,CASTTGSSGANVLTF
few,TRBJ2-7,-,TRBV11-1,TGTGCCAGCAGCTTCGCGACTTCCGGGACATTAGGGAGATTCTACGAGCAGTACTTC,CASSFATSGTLGRFYEQYF
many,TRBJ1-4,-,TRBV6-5,TGTGCCAGCAGTTACATCGGGGGGCAGGGTGAAAAACTGTTTTTT,CASSYIGGQGEKLFF
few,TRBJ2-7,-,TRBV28,TGTGCCAGCGGCGAAGCCACGGGACCCGAGCAGTACTTC,CASGEATGPEQYF
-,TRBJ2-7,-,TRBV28,TGTGCCAGCAGTTTTTCCGTGGGCGAGCAGTACTTC,CASSFSVGEQYF
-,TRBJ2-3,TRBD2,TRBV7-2,TGTGCCAGCAGCCGTCCTACTAGCGGGGCTCCCACAGATACGCAGTATTTT,CASSRPTSGAPTDTQYF
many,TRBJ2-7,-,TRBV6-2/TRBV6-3,TGTGCCAGCAGTTACGGGCGGCCCTTCTCCTACGAGCAGTACTTC,CASSYGRPFSYEQYF
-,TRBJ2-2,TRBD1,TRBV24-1,TGTGCCACCACCCGGACAGGGGGGACCGGGGAGCTGTTTTTT,CATTRTGGTGELFF
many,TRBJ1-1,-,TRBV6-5,TGTGCCAGCAGTTACTGGAGTGGACACACGAACACTGAAGCTTTCTTT,CASSYWSGHTNTEAFF
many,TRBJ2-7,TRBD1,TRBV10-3,TGTGCCACGAGACAGGGGCCAACTTACTACGAGCAGTACTTC,CATRQGPTYYEQYF
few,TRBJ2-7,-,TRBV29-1,TGCAGCGTCACACTAGGCGAGCAGTACTTC,CSVTLGEQYF
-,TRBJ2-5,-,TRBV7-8,TGTGCCAGCAGCTTACTTGGGACCCAGTACTTC,CASSLLGTQYF
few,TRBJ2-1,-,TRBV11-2,TGTGCCAGCAGCTTAATTCGGGCAGAAACCTCCTACAATGAGCAGTTCTTC,CASSLIRAETSYNEQFF
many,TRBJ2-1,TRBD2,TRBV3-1,TGTGCCAGCAGCCCTAGGGCGGGGGGTACCTACAATGAGCAGTTCTTC,CASSPRAGGTYNEQFF
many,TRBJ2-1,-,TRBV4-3,TGCGCCAGCAGCCAAGCTGAGACCGCGCCCTACAATGAGCAGTTCTTC,CASSQAETAPYNEQFF
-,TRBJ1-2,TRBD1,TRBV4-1,TGCGCCAGCAGCCACCAACCCACAGGGGACTATGGCTACACCTTC,CASSHQPTGDYGYTF